These 25 T cell receptor beta chains were sequenced from one sample in a study of Ad26.COV2.S vaccination and SARS-CoV-2 variants. Sequencing used immunoSEQ multiplex PCR; TCRdb keeps in-frame clones, though not all of them. This sample has roughly 320,000 clones; approximately 80% occur once, and the top ten carry 2% to 2.5%. The treatment was: around 19 received Ad26.COV2.S at low or high dose, single or two shots; about 5 received placebo; per-sample allocation not given. Collection of samples fell on day 63 after the first vaccine or placebo injection. Specimen: peripheral blood, collected in a trial of Ad26.COV2.S vaccine versus placebo. The receptors derive from a person between 18 and 65 years old who received the Ad26.COV2.S COVID-19 vaccine or a placebo.

This clone was seen a single time. The rearrangement uses TRBV7-3 and TRBJ2-5; 12 bases fit TRBD2. In germline, CDR1 is SGHTA, CDR2 FQGTGA. The V segment lost 5 bases and the J segment 2 bases; nucleotides outside the gene matches: 3. This CDR3 has 15 amino acids. The CDR3 reads CASSLGLAGQETQYF. CDR3 in DNA: TGTGCCAGCAGCCTCGGACTAGCGGGGCAAGAGACCCAGTACTTC.

The genes are TRBV13 and TRBJ2-7, with TRBD2 matching over 10 bases. Germline loops: CDR1 PRHDT, CDR2 FYEKMQ (reference sequence). After removal of 0 bases from V and 4 bases from J, the junction contained 9 bases not matched to a gene. The CDR3 covers 17 residues. In nucleotides, the CDR3 is TGTGCCAGCAGCTTAGGGCTAGCGGGGGAGAAACAGTACGAGCAGTACTTC. Translation gives CASSLGLAGEKQYEQYF.

The chain links TRBV9 to TRBJ1-5, with a weak D call TRBD1 (5 bases). CDR3 length: 15 residues. The V gene lost 0 bases and the J gene lost 3 bases, with 10 bases spanning the gap. Germline V gene lookup returns CDR1 SGDLS and CDR2 YYNGEE. CDR3 sequence reads: CASSVDGQPNQPQHF. CDR3 in DNA: TGTGCCAGCAGCGTAGATGGACAACCCAATCAGCCCCAGCATTTT.

The V and J genes are TRBV28 and TRBJ2-6; 8 bases are a match to TRBD2. With V trimmed by 11 bases and J by 2 bases, 20 bases remained unmatched. Per germline, CDR1 MDHEN and CDR2 SYDVKM. The CDR3 totals 19 residues. The CDR3 DNA reads TGTGCCCGCACCTCGCTACGTGTACGGGGGGGGGCTGGGGCCAACGTCCTGACTTTC. Amino acids: CARTSLRVRGGAGANVLTF.

The chain employs TRBV5-1 and TRBJ2-7, with D perhaps matching TRBD1 or TRBD2 (6 bases each). Germline CDR1 is SGHRS and CDR2 is YFSETQ. V gave up 1 base and J gave up 0 bases, with 17 bases separating them. The CDR3 consists of 17 residues. For the CDR3, the DNA is TGCGCCAGCAGCTTGTATAGCCGCCGGGGGCTCTCCTACGAGCAGTACTTC. Translating it yields CASSLYSRRGLSYEQYF.

The chain couples TRBV12-3 or TRBV12-4 to TRBJ2-3; 8 nucleotides match TRBD2. The CDR3 spans 13 residues. V dropped 5 bases and J dropped 4; count of bases not matched to a gene: 2. DNA for the CDR3: TGTGCCAGCAGTCGGGGGGGGGCAGATACGCAGTATTTT. It yields the protein CASSRGGADTQYF.

This chain links TRBV5-1 with TRBJ1-2, with D tentatively TRBD1 (6 bases). V gave up 3 bases and J gave up 8 bases, with 23 bases separating them. The CDR3 length is 16 residues. CDR1 SGHRS and CDR2 YFSETQ come from the germline V gene. The CDR3, as DNA: TGCGCCAGCAGCTCAACCCCCAGGGCGTTAGGGGGAGGCTACACCTTC. Translation: CASSSTPRALGGGYTF.

The rearrangement uses TRBV16 and TRBJ1-2; no definite D call. With 6 bases removed from V and 4 bases from J, the gap between germline ends came to 12 bases. The CDR3 consists of 13 residues. Germline V CDR1 and CDR2: KGHSY, FQNENV. The CDR3 DNA sequence: TGTGCCAGCAGTCTTGGGGAGAGCTATGGCTACACCTTC. This encodes CASSLGESYGYTF. The entire variable domain, with the rest obtained from reference TRBV16 and TRBJ1-2, is as follows: GEEVAQTPKHLVRGEGQKAKLYCAPIKGHSYVFWYQQVLKNEFKFLISFQNENVFDETGMPKERFSAKCLPNSPCSLEIQATKLEDSAVYFCASSLGESYGYTFGSGTRLTVV.

The chain uses TRBV5-1 and TRBJ2-7, with 9 bases matching TRBD1. V was clipped by 0 bases and J by 6 bases; unmatched bases: 4. The CDR3 is 14 residues long. In germline, CDR1 is SGHRS, CDR2 YFSETQ. CDR3 bases: TGCGCCAGCAGCTTGGGGGACAGGGAGGGCGAGCAGTACTTC. Its protein is CASSLGDREGEQYF.

This sequence joins TRBV11-2 and TRBJ2-7, with 9 bases matching TRBD2. With 1 base clipped from V and 7 bases from J, the junction kept 8 bases outside the gene matches. The CDR3 extends over 15 amino acids. Germline V gene sequence: CDR1 SGHAT, CDR2 FQNNGV. The CDR3 sequence: CASSLANLAGSEQYF. The CDR3 DNA reads TGTGCCAGCAGCTTAGCAAATCTAGCGGGGTCTGAGCAGTACTTC.

This chain joins TRBV19 and TRBJ2-3; D remains ambiguous. CDR3 length: 14 residues. CDR1 and CDR2 (germline): LNHDA, SQIVND (reference sequence). Trimming left V 5 bases short and J 5 bases short, with 14 bases between. DNA of the CDR3: TGTGCCAGTAGTGTGCAGCGTCTGGGAGATACGCAGTATTTT. Translating gives CASSVQRLGDTQYF.

This chain joins TRBV5-5 and TRBJ2-1; 8 nucleotides align to TRBD1. This CDR3 is 17 amino acids long. Germline CDR1 and CDR2: SGHKS and YYEKEE (reference sequence). The V segment lost 0 bases and the J segment 4 bases; nucleotides outside the gene matches: 9. CDR3 loop: CASSLGWRQGYYNEQFF. The CDR3 nucleotides read TGTGCCAGCAGCTTGGGTTGGAGACAGGGGTATTACAATGAGCAGTTCTTC.

V usage is TRBV11-2 and J usage is TRBJ2-7, with D possibly TRBD2 on 7 matching bases. Germline-derived CDR1 and CDR2 are SGHAT and FQNNGV. CDR3 length equals 14 residues. V gave up 4 bases and J gave up 5 bases, with 15 bases separating them. The CDR3, as DNA: TGTGCCAGCAGCTCCGTCCGGGGGGCTCACGAGCAGTACTTC. This sequence encodes CASSSVRGAHEQYF.

V gene TRBV6-5 combines with J gene TRBJ1-1, with TRBD1 as a possible D gene (6 bases). This CDR3 contains 12 residues. Germline CDR1 reads MNHEY; CDR2 reads SVGAGI. V dropped 11 bases and J dropped 6 bases, with 16 bases sitting between them. DNA for the CDR3: TGTGCCGCTGGGCGGGCAGGGGCTGAAGCTTTCTTT. Its protein product is CAAGRAGAEAFF.

The gene calls are TRBV28 and TRBJ1-4, with TRBD1 as a possible D gene (5 bases). The CDR3 consists of 18 residues. The germline V gene encodes CDR1 MDHEN and CDR2 SYDVKM. V was shortened by 2 bases and J by 2 bases, with 18 bases between the two germline ends. CDR3 sequence reads: CASSLLFRQGPTNEKLFF. In DNA form, the CDR3 reads TGTGCCAGCAGTTTACTATTTCGCCAGGGCCCGACTAATGAAAAACTGTTTTTT.

The chain employs TRBV19 and TRBJ2-6, with unresolved D. This CDR3 has 14 amino acids. Germline-derived CDR1 and CDR2 are LNHDA and SQIVND (reference sequence). Trimming removed 4 bases from V and 2 bases from J, with 6 bases in between. For the CDR3, the DNA is TGTGCCAGTAGTACCACACCTGGGGCCAACGTCCTGACTTTC. Translation: CASSTTPGANVLTF.

On this clone: Other DNA sequences in this specimen translate into the identical CDR3. For the CDR3, the DNA is TGTGCCAGCAGTTACTCCGGGGCCAACGTCCTGACTTTC. This gives the protein CASSYSGANVLTF. The chain joins TRBV6-5 to TRBJ2-6; D uncertain. This CDR3 has 13 amino acids. Germline-derived CDR1 and CDR2 are MNHEY and SVGAGI. Trimming stripped 0 bases from V and 4 bases from J, with 1 base between.

Written as DNA, the CDR3 is TGCGCCAGCAGCTTGTCAGGGATCACAGATACGCAGTATTTT. As protein: CASSLSGITDTQYF. The rearrangement uses TRBV5-1 and TRBJ2-3, with D possibly being TRBD1 (5 bases). Germline CDR1 and CDR2: SGHRS and YFSETQ. V lost 1 base and J lost 2, with 8 bases in between. The CDR3 loop spans 14 amino acids.

This clone came up a few times. V usage is TRBV2 and J usage is TRBJ2-7; TRBD2 agrees at 8 bases. Germline loops: CDR1 SNHLY, CDR2 FYNNEI. The CDR3 runs to 16 residues. J gave up 3 bases and V 2 bases, and 9 bases lay outside the gene matches. This CDR3 is CASSEMRTSSGYEQYF. The DNA for the CDR3 is TGTGCCAGCAGTGAAATGCGGACTAGCTCTGGCTACGAGCAGTACTTC.

The chain employs TRBV24-1 and TRBJ2-2; 7 bases are shared with TRBD1. J gave up 0 bases and V 4 bases, and 4 bases lay outside the gene matches. CDR3 size: 16 residues. Germline-derived CDR1 and CDR2 are KGHDR and SFDVKD. CDR3 sequence (DNA): TGTGCCACCAGTGACGCCGGGACAGCGAACACCGGGGAGCTGTTTTTT. Translation gives CATSDAGTANTGELFF.

The chain has TRBV27 and TRBJ1-6, with a tentative D call TRBD1 (6 bases). Germline CDR1 and CDR2: MNHEY and SMNVEV (reference sequence). This CDR3 has 15 amino acids. V dropped 7 bases and J dropped 6 bases, with 16 bases sitting between them. CDR3 sequence reads: CASISSGVANSPLHF. CDR3 coding DNA: TGTGCCAGCATCTCTTCAGGGGTGGCTAATTCACCCCTCCACTTT.

V is TRBV5-1 and J is TRBJ2-2; 7 nucleotides agree with TRBD1. The CDR3 has 15 amino acids. The J segment lost 1 base and the V segment lost 9 bases, leaving 9 bases of the junction unmatched. The germline CDR1 and CDR2 sequences are SGHRS and YFSETQ. In DNA, the CDR3 is TGCGCCACCCACGCTGGGACAGAGAACACCGGGGAGCTGTTTTTT. It is translated as CATHAGTENTGELFF.

V gene TRBV10-1 combines with J gene TRBJ1-1; tentatively, D is TRBD1 (5 bases). This CDR3 is built from 13 residues. Germline-derived CDR1 and CDR2 are WNHNN and SYGVQD (reference sequence). With 4 bases removed from V and 1 base from J, the gap between germline ends came to 7 bases. The CDR3 loop reads CASSADRNTEAFF. Here the CDR3 DNA reads TGCGCCAGCAGTGCCGACAGGAACACTGAAGCTTTCTTT.

The chain joins TRBV7-2 to TRBJ1-2; no clear D. V was shortened by 0 bases and J by 4 bases, with 15 bases between the two germline ends. Germline-derived CDR1 and CDR2 are SGHTA and FQGNSA. This CDR3 spans 16 amino acids. The CDR3 here is CASSLAPASAGYGYTF. In nucleotides, the CDR3 is TGTGCCAGCAGCTTAGCCCCCGCCTCGGCAGGCTATGGCTACACCTTC.

The V and J genes are TRBV5-5 and TRBJ2-3; D gene ambiguous. Germline CDR1 is SGHKS and CDR2 is YYEKEE (reference sequence). The V end lost 4 bases, the J end lost 2 bases, and 5 bases lay between the germline ends. CDR3 length: 12 residues. CDR3 protein: CASSPDTDTQYF. The CDR3 nucleotides are TGTGCCAGCAGCCCCGACACAGATACGCAGTATTTT.